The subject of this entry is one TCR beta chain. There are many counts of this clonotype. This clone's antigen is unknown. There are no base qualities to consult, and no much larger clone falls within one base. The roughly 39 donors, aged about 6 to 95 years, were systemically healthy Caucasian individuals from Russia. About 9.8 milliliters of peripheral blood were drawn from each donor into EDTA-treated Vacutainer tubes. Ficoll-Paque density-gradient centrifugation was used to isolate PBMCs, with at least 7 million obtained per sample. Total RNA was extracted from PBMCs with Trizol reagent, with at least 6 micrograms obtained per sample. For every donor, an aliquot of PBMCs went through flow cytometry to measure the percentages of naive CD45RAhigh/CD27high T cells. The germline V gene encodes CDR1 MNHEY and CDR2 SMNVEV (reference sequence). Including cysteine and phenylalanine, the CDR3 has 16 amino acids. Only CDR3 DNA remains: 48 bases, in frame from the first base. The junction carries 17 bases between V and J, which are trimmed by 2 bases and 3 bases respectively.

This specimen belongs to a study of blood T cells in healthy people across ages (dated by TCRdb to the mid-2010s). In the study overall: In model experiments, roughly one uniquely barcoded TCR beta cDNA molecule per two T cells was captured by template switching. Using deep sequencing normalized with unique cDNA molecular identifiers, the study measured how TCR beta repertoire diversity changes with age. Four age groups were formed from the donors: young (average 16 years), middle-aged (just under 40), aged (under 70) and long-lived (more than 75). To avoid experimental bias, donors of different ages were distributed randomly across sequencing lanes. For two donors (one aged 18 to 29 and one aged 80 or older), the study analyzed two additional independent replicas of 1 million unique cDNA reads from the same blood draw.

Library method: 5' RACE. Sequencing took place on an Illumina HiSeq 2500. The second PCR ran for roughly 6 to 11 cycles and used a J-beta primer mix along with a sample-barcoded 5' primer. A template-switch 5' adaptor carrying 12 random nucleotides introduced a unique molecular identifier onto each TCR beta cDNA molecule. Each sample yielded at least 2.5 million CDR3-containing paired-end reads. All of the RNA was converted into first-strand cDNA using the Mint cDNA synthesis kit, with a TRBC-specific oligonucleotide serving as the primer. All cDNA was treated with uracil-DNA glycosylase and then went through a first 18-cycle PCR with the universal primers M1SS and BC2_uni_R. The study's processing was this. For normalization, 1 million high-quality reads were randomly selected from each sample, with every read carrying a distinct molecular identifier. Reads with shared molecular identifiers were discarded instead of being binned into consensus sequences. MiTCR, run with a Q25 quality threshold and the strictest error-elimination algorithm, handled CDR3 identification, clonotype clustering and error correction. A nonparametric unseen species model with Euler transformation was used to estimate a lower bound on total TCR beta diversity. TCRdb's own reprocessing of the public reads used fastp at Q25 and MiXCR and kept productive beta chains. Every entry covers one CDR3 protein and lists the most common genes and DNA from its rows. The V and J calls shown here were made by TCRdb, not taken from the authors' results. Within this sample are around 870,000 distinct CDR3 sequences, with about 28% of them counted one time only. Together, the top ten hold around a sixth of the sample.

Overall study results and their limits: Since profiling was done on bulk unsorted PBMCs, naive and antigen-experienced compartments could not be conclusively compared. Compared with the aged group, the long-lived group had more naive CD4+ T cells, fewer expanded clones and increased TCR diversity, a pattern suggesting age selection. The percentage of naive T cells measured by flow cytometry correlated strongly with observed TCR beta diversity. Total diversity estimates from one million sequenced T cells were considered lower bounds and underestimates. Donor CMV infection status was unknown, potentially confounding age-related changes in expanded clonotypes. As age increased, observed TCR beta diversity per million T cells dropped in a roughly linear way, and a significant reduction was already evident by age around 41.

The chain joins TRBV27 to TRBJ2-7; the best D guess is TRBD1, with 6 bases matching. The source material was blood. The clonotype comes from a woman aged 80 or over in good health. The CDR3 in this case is CASSLAPGRGLYEQYF. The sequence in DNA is TGTGCCAGCAGTTTAGCCCCGGGCAGGGGCCTCTACGAGCAGTACTTC.